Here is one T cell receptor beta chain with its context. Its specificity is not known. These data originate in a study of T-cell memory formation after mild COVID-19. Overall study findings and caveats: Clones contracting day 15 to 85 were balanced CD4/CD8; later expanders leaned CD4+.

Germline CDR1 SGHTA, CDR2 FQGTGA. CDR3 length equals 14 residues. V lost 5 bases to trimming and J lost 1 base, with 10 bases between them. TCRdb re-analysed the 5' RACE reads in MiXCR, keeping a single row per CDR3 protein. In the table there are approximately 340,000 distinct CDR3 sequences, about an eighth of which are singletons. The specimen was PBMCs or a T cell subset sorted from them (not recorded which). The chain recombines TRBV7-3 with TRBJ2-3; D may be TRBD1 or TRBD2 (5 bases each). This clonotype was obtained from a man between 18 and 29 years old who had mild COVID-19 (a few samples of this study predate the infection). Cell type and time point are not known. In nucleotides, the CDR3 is TGTGCCAGCAGCGATAGGGACGGCACAGATACGCAGTATTTT. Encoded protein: CASSDRDGTDTQYF.